This TCR beta chain was identified in a study of T cell repertoires in cytomegalovirus infection. Study details: CMV infection plus the matching HLA type was flagged by public TCR beta signatures. Whole-study findings and limits: Cumulative frequency (of public TCR beta family members) identified carriers of CMV plus the relevant HLA.

CDR1 and CDR2 (germline): SGHAT, FQNNGV. The CDR3 covers 15 residues. The ends were cut back, 1 base at V and 0 bases at J, with 9 bases in the middle. A word on this clonotype: What it binds is unknown.

MiXCR, applied by TCRdb to the reads, yields one record per CDR3 protein. The sample lists about 360,000 distinct CDR3 sequences; 34% were seen once. Sequences were derived from cultured PBMCs, sampled from culture after CMV antigen stimulation. This receptor was taken from a human donor in good health (CMV status not recorded). Some clones in this sample may be carry-over from other donors' samples. This chain joins TRBV11-2 and TRBJ1-1; D is uncertain. The chain's CDR3 is CASSLAAGMNTEAFF. As DNA, the CDR3 is TGTGCCAGCAGCTTAGCGGCGGGAATGAACACTGAAGCTTTCTTT.